This T cell receptor (beta chain) was found in a study of cytomegalovirus exposure and HLA in healthy donors. Regarding the study as a whole: It is likely that the observed cluster of highly shared sequence variants was a sequencing artifact. Common viral pathogens were later found to be apparently linked to several of the most significant clusters.

Germline CDR1 SGHRS, CDR2 YFSETQ. The CDR3 is 12 amino acids. V lost 3 bases and J lost 6, with 8 bases in between. In the case of this clone: Its antigen remains unknown.

Unrecorded immune exposures were likely, despite nominal health at sampling. This PCR relied on a set of 60 Vbeta primers and 13 Jbeta primers. The data were produced by immunoSEQ multiplex PCR, yet TCRdb's version contains in-frame clones alone and is incomplete. The sample consists of roughly 130,000 clones, roughly two thirds of them appearing once. This clonotype was sampled from a man between 25 and 39 years old in good health and CMV-seropositive. This sequence joins TRBV5-1 and TRBJ2-3; maybe TRBD1 (5 bases). Source material: PBMCs. Here the CDR3 DNA reads TGCGCCAGCAGCTCTCAGGGTGATACGCAGTATTTT. It is translated as CASSSQGDTQYF.